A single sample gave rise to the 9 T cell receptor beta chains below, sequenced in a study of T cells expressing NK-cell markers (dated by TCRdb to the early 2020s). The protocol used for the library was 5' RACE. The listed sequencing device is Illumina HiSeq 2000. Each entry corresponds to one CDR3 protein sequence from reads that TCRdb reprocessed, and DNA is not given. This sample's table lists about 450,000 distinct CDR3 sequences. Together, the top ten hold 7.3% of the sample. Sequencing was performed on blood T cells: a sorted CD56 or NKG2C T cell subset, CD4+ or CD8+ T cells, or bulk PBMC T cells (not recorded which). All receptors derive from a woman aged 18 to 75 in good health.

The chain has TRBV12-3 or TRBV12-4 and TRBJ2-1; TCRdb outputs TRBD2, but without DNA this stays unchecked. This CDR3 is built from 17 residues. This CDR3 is CASRTTSGGTLYNEQFF.

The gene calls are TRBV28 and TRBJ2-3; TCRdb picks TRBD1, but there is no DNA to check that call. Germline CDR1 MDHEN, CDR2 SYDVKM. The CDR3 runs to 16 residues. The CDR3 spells CASSFRDRVGTDTQYF. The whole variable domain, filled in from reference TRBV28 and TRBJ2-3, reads DVKVTQSSRYLVKRTGEKVFLECVQDMDHENMFWYRQDPGLGLRLIYFSYDVKMKEKGDIPEGYSVSREKKERFSLILESASTNQTSMYLCASSFRDRVGTDTQYFGPGTRLTVL.

CDR3 region: CASSLGAQGPYGYTF. The genes are TRBV5-4 and TRBJ1-2. Looked up from germline, CDR1 is SGHNT and CDR2 is YYREEE (reference sequence). This CDR3 has 15 amino acids.

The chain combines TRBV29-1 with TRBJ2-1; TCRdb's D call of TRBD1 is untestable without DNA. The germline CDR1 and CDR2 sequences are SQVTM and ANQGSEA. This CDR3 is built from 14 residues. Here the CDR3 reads CSVEARGAYNEQFF.

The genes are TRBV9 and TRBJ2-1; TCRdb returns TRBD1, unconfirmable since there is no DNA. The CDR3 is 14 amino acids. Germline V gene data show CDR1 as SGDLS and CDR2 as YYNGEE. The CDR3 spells CASSVGQVVHEQFF.

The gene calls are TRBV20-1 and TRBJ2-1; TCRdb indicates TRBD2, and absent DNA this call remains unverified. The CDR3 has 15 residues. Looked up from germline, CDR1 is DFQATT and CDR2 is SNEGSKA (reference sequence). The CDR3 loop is CSAGSGTSGIDEQFF.

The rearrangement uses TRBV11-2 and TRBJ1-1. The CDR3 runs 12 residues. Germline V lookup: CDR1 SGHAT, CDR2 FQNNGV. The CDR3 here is CASSVAYSEALF.

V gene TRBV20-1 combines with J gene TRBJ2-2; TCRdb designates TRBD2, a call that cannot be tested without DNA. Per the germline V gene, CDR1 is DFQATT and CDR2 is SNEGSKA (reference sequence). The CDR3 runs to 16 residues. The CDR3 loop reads CSARPRGTSNTGELFF.

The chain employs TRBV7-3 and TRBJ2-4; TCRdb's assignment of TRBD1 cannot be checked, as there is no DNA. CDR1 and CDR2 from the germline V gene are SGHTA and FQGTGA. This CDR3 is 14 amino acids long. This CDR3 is CASSFSGGSHIQYF.